This T cell receptor beta chain was identified during a study of T-cell memory formation after mild COVID-19. TCRdb reprocessed the 5' RACE reads via MiXCR and lists one record per CDR3 protein. In the table there are roughly 260,000 distinct CDR3 sequences, 15% to 20% of which are singletons. Trimming pared 3 bases from V and 5 bases from J, leaving 14 bases between. This CDR3 is 14 amino acids long. This clonotype was counted between two and nine times. Antigen specificity is unknown. General study points: Later expanders leaned CD4+, whereas clones that contracted between day 15 and 85 were balanced CD4/CD8.

Sequenced sample: PBMCs or a T cell subset sorted from them (not recorded which). This receptor was identified in a man between 18 and 35 years old who had mild COVID-19 (a few samples of this study predate the infection). Cell type and time point are not known. The chain carries TRBV12-3 or TRBV12-4 and TRBJ2-7; possible D gene TRBD2, 6 bases. The CDR3 DNA follows: TGTGCCAGCAGTTTCTATGGGGGGAGTAACGAGCAGTACTTC. This codes for CASSFYGGSNEQYF.